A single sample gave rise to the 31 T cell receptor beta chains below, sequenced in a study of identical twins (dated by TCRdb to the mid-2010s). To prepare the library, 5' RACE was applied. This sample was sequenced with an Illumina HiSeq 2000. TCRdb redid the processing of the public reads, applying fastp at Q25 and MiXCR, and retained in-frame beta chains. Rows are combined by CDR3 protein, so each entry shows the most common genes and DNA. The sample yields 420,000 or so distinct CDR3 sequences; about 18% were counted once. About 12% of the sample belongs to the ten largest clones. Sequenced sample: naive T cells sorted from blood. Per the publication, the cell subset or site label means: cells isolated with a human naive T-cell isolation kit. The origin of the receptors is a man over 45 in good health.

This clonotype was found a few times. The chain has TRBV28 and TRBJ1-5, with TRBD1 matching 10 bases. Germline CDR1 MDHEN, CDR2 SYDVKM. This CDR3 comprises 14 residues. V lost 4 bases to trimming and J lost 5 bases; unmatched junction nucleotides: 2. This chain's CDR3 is CASSSGQGYQPQHF. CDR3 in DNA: TGTGCCAGCAGTTCGGGACAGGGGTATCAGCCCCAGCATTTT.

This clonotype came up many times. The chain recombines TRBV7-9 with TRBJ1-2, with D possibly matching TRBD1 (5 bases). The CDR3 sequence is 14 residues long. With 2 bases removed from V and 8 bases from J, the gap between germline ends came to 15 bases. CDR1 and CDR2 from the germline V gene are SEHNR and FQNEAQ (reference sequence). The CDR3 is CASSLLQGERGYTF. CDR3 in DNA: TGTGCCAGCAGCTTACTCCAAGGGGAACGGGGCTACACCTTC.

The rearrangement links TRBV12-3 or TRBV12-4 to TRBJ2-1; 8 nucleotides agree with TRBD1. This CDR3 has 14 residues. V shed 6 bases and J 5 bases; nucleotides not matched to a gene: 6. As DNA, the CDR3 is TGTGCCAGCAGATCCGGGACAGGTAACAATGAGCAGTTCTTC. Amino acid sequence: CASRSGTGNNEQFF.

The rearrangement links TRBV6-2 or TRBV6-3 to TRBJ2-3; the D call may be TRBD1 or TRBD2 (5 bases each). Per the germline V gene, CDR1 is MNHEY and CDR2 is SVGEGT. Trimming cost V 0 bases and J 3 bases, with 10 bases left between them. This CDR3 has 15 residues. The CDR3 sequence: CASSYSGEITDTQYF. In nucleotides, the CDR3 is TGTGCCAGCAGTTACTCGGGGGAAATAACAGATACGCAGTATTTT.

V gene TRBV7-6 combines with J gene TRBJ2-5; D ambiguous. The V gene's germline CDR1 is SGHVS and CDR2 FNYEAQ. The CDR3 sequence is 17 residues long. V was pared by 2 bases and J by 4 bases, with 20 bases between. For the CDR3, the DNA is TGTGCCAGCAGCTTAAACGAGGTGCAGTCTATCGGAGAGACCCAGTACTTC. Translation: CASSLNEVQSIGETQYF.

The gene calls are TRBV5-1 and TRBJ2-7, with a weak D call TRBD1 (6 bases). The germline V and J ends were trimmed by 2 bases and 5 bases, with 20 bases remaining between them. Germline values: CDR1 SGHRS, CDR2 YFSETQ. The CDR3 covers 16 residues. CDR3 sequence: CASSFQGSVSKHEQYF. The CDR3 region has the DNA TGCGCCAGCAGCTTCCAGGGGTCGGTCTCCAAGCACGAGCAGTACTTC.

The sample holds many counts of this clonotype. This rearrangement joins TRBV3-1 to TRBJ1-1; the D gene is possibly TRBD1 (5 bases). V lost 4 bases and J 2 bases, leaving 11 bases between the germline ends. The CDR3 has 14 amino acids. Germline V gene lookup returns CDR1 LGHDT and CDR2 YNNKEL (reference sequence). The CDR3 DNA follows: TGTGCCAGCAGCCGCGGACAATTTAACACTGAAGCTTTCTTT. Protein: CASSRGQFNTEAFF. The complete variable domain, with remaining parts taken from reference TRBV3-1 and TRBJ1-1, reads DTAVSQTPKYLVTQMGNDKSIKCEQNLGHDTMYWYKQDSKKFLKIMFSYNNKELIINETVPNRFSPKSPDKAHLNLHINSLELGDSAVYFCASSRGQFNTEAFFGQGTRLTVV.

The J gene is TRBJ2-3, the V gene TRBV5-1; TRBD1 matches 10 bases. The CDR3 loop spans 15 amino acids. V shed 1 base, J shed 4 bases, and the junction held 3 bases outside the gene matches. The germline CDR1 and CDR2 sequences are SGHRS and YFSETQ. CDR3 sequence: CASSLPGQGPDTQYF. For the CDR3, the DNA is TGCGCCAGCAGCTTGCCGGGACAGGGGCCAGATACGCAGTATTTT.

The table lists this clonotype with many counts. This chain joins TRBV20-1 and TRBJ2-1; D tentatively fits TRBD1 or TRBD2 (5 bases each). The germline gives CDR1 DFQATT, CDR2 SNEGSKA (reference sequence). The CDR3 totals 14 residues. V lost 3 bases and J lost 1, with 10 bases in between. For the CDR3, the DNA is TGCAGTGCTAGTCGGGGCGCGTCCTACAATGAGCAGTTCTTC. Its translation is CSASRGASYNEQFF.

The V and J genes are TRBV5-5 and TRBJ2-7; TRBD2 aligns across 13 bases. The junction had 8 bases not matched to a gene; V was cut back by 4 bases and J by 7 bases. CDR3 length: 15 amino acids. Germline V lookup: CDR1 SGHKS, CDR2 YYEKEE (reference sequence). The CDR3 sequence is CASSDGLAGVGEQYF. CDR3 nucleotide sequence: TGTGCCAGCAGCGACGGACTAGCGGGAGTTGGTGAGCAGTACTTC.

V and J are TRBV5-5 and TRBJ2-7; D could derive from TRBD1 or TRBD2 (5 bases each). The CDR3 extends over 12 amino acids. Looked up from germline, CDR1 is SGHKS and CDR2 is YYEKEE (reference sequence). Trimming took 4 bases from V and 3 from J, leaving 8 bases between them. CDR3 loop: CASSRGIYEQYF. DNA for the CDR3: TGTGCCAGCAGCCGGGGCATCTACGAGCAGTACTTC.

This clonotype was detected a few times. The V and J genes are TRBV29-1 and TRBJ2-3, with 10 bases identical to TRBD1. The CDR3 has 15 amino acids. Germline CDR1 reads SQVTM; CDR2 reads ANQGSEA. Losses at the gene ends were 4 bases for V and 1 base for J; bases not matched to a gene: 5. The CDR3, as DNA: TGCAGCGTTGCCGACAGGGGGCGAGGCACAGATACGCAGTATTTT. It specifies CSVADRGRGTDTQYF.

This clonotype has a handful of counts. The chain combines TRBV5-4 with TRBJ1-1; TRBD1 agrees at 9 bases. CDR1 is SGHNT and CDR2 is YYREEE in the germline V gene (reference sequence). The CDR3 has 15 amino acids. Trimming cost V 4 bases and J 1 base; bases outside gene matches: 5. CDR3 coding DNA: TGTGCCAGCAGCGGGTGGGACAGGGCGAACACTGAAGCTTTCTTT. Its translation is CASSGWDRANTEAFF. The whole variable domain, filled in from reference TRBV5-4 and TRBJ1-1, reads ETGVTQSPTHLIKTRGQQVTLRCSSQSGHNTVSWYQQALGQGPQFIFQYYREEENGRGNFPPRFSGLQFPNYSSELNVNALELDDSALYLCASSGWDRANTEAFFGQGTRLTVV.

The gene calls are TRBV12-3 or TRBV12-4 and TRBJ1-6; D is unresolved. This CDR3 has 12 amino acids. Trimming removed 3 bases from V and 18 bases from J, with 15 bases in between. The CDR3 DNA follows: TGTGCCAGCAGTTTTGGAGGAGGCAGAGCCCACTTT. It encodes CASSFGGGRAHF.

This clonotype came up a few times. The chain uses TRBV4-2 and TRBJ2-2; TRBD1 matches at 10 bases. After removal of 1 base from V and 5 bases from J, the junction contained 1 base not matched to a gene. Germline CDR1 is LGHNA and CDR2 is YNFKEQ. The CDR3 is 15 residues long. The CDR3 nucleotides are TGTGCCAGCAGCCAAGGGACAGGGGGGACCGGGGAGCTGTTTTTT. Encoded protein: CASSQGTGGTGELFF.

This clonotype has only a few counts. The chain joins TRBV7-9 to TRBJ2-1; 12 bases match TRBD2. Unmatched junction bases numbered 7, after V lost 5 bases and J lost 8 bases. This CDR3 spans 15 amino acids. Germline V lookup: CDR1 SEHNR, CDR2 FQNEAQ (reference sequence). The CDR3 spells CASSPLAGGGDEQFF. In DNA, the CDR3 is TGTGCCAGCAGCCCACTAGCGGGGGGCGGGGATGAGCAGTTCTTC.

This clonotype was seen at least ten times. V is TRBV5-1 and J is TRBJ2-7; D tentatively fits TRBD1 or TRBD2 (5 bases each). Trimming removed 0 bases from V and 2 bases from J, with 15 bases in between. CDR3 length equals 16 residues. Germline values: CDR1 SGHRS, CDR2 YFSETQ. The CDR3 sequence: CASSLEFGTTTYEQYF. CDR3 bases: TGCGCCAGCAGCTTGGAGTTTGGGACGACGACCTACGAGCAGTACTTC. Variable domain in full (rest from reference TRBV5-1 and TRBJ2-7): KAGVTQTPRYLIKTRGQQVTLSCSPISGHRSVSWYQQTPGQGLQFLFEYFSETQRNKGNFPGRFSGRQFSNSRSEMNVSTLELGDSALYLCASSLEFGTTTYEQYFGPGTRLTVT.

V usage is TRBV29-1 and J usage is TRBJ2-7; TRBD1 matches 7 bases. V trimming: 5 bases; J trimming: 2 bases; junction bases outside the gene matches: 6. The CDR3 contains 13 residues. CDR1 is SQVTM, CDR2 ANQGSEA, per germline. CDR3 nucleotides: TGCAGCGTTCAGGCAGGGGGTCCCTACGAGCAGTACTTC. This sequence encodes CSVQAGGPYEQYF.

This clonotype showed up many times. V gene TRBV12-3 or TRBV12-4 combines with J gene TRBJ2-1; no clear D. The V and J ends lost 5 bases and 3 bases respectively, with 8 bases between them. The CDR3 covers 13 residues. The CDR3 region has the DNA TGTGCCAGCAGTCCCTCTAACTACAATGAGCAGTTCTTC. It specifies CASSPSNYNEQFF.

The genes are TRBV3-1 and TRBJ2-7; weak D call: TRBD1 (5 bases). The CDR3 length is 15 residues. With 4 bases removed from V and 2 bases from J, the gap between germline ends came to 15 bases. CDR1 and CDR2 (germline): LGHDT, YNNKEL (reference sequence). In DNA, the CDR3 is TGTGCCAGCAGCCGAGGACACATAGGAACCTACGAGCAGTACTTC. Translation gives CASSRGHIGTYEQYF.

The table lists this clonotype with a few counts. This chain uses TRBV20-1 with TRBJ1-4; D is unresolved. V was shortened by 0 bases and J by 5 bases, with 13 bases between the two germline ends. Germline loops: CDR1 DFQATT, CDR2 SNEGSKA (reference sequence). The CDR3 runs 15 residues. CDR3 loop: CSARDAGQGNEKLFF. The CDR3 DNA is TGCAGTGCTAGAGATGCGGGTCAAGGAAATGAAAAACTGTTTTTT.

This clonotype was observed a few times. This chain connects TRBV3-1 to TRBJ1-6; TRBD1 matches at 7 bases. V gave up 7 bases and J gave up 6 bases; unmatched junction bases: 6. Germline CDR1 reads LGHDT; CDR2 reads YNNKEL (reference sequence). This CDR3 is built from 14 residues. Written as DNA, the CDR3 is TGTGCCAGCACCGACAGGGCCTCTAATTCACCCCTCCACTTT. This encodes CASTDRASNSPLHF.

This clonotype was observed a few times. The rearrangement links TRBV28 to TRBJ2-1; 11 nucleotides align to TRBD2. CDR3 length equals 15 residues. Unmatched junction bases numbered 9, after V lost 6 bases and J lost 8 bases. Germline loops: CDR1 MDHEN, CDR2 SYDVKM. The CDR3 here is CASRYDSGRVDEQFF. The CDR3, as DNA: TGTGCCAGCAGATATGATAGCGGGAGGGTCGATGAGCAGTTCTTC.

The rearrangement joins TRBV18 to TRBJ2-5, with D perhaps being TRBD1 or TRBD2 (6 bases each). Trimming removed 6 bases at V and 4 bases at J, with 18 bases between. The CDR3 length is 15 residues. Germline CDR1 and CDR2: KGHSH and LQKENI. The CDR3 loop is CASSRVRGGRETQYF. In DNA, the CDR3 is TGTGCCAGCTCCCGGGTCAGGGGAGGCCGAGAGACCCAGTACTTC.

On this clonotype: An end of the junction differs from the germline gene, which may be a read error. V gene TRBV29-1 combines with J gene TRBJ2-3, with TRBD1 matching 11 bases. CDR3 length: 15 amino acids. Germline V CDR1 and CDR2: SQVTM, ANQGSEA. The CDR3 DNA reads TGCGGCGTGTTGGACAGGGGGCTTAGCACAGATACGCAGTATTTT. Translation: CGVLDRGLSTDTQYF.

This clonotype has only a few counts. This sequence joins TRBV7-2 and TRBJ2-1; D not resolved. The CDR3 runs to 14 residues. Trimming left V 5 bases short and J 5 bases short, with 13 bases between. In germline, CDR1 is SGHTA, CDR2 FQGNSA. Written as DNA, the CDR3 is TGTGCCAGCAGCCCGACCCCGACCGACAATGAGCAGTTCTTC. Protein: CASSPTPTDNEQFF. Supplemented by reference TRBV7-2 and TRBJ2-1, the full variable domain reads GAGVSQSPSNKVTEKGKDVELRCDPISGHTALYWYRQSLGQGLEFLIYFQGNSAPDKSGLPSDRFSAERTGGSVSTLTIQRTQQEDSAVYLCASSPTPTDNEQFFGPGTRLTVL.

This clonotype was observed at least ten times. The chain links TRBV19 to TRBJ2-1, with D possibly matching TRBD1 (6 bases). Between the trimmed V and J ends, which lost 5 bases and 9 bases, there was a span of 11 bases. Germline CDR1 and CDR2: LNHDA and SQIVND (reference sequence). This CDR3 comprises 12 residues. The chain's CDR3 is CASSPRTAEQFF. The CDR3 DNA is TGTGCCAGTAGTCCAAGGACAGCTGAGCAGTTCTTC. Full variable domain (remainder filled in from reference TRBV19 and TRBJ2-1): DGGITQSPKYLFRKEGQNVTLSCEQNLNHDAMYWYRQDPGQGLRLIYYSQIVNDFQKGDIAEGYSVSREKKESFPLTVTSAQKNPTAFYLCASSPRTAEQFFGPGTRLTVL.

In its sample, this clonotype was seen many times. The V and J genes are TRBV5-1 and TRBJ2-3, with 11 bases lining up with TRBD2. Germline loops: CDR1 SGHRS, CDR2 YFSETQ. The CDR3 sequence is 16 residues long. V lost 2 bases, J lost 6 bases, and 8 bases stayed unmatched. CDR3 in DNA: TGCGCCAGCAGCTTTACTAGCGGGGGTATCCAGGATACGCAGTATTTT. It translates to CASSFTSGGIQDTQYF.

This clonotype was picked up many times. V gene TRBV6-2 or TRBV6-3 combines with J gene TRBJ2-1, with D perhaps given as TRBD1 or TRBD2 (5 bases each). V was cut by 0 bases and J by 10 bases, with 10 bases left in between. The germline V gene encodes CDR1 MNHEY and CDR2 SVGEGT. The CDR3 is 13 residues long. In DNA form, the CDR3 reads TGTGCCAGCAGTTACTCGAGGGGTAGGGAGCAGTTCTTC. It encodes CASSYSRGREQFF.

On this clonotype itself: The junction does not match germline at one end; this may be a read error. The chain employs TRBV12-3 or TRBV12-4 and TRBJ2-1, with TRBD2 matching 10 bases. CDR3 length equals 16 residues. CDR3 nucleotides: TGTGCCAGCTGTTTGGTCACACTAGCGGGGTACAATGAGCAGTTCTTC. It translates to CASCLVTLAGYNEQFF.

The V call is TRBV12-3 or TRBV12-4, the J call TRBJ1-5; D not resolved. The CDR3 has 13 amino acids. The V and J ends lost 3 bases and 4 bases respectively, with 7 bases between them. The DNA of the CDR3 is TGTGCCAGCAGTTTTTCACAGAATCAGCCCCAGCATTTT. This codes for CASSFSQNQPQHF.